The T cell receptor beta chain under discussion was sequenced for a study of response to subunit inactivated influenza vaccine. This clonotype has only a few counts. The antigen remains undetermined. Germline V gene data show CDR1 as SEHNR and CDR2 as FQNEAQ (reference sequence). The ends were cut back, 5 bases at V and 2 bases at J, with 16 bases in the middle. The CDR3 extends over 15 amino acids. The study's findings and limits: Authors proposed each seasonal influenza vaccination draws in few new T cells.

TCRdb ran MiXCR on the RT-PCR reads and lists one entry per CDR3 protein. The repertoire consists of about 480,000 distinct CDR3 sequences, with 10% to 15% occurring once and the leading ten covering less than 15%. This clonotype was sampled from a man between 50 and 59 years old who received an inactivated influenza vaccine. The specimen was PBMCs from blood, collected more than 35 days after vaccination. This chain links TRBV7-9 with TRBJ2-7, with D perhaps TRBD2 (6 bases). The CDR3 DNA is TGTGCCAGCAGCCCGTCCGGACGGGAGACCTACGAGCAGTACTTC. Translation gives CASSPSGRETYEQYF.